What follows are 2 T cell receptor beta chains derived from one specimen sequenced in a study of CD8 T cells in Susac syndrome. The RNA input was about 0.5 to 1 ug, and it was reverse transcribed with random hexamers. TCRdb used MiXCR to reprocess the immunoSEQ multiplex PCR reads, holding one entry per CDR3 protein. The sample includes 330,000 or so distinct CDR3 sequences, approximately 90% of them seen just once. Material for sequencing was CD8+ T cells from PBMCs. The receptors stem from a human donor with multiple sclerosis.

CDR3 DNA: TGTGCCAGCAGCACATATGGGACAGCCACAGATACGCAGTATTTT. Protein product: CASSTYGTATDTQYF. This chain joins TRBV3-1 and TRBJ2-3; 7 bases fit TRBD1. This CDR3 has 15 amino acids. V was pared by 5 bases and J by 2 bases, with 7 bases of the junction left unmatched. Germline V gene lookup returns CDR1 LGHDT and CDR2 YNNKEL (reference sequence).

The CDR3 loop reads CASSQGAYLSNEQFF. CDR3 in DNA: TGCGCCAGCAGCCAAGGAGCCTATTTAAGCAATGAGCAGTTCTTC. The V and J genes are TRBV4-3 and TRBJ2-1, with unresolved D. Trimming removed 1 base at V and 6 bases at J, with 13 bases between. This CDR3 has 15 amino acids. The germline V gene encodes CDR1 LGHNA and CDR2 YSLEER.